This T cell receptor (beta chain) derives from a study of blood T cell repertoires in COVID-19. Across the whole study: The United States, Italy and Spain provided the acute and convalescent COVID-19 samples.

The study recruited people aged roughly 18 to 100 years across around 23 US areas. The protocol was immunoSEQ multiplex PCR, while the TCRdb copy is restricted to in-frame clones and leaves out a portion. The data hold about 400,000 clones, with roughly 90% observed a single time. The CDR3 has 21 amino acids. The chain uses TRBV21-1 and TRBJ1-6; the DNA was not used to check the table's D call, TRBD1. TRBV21-1 represents a pseudogene. This receptor was taken from a woman aged 25 to 39 who had recovered from COVID-19. Sequencing used PBMCs or T cells enriched from blood (not recorded which). The CDR3 DNA sequence: TGTGCCAGCAGCAAAGCGCATCTCCGGGACAGGGGGCGTGTCGATAATTCACCCCTCCACTTT. Protein product: CASSKAHLRDRGRVDNSPLHF.